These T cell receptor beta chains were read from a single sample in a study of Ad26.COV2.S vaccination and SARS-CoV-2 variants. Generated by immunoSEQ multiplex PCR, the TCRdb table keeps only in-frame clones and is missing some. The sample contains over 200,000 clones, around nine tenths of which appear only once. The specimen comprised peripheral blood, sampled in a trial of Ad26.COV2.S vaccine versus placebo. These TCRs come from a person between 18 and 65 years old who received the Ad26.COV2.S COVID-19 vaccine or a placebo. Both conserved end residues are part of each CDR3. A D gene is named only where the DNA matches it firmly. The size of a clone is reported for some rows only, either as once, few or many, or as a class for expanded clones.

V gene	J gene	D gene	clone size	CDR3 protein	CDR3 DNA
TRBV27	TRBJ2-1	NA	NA	CASSPGVRGGSSDEQFF	TGTGCCAGCAGTCCTGGCGTGAGAGGCGGATCGTCGGATGAGCAGTTCTTC
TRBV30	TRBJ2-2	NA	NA	CASPGVTGELFF	TGTGCCAGCCCCGGGGTCACCGGGGAGCTGTTTTTT
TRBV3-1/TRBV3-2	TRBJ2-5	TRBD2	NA	CASSPPGLAGQETQYF	TGTGCCAGCAGCCCCCCCGGGCTAGCGGGTCAAGAGACCCAGTACTTC
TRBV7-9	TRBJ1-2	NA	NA	CASSLGAGGYGYTF	TGTGCCAGCAGCTTAGGGGCTGGCGGTTATGGCTACACCTTC
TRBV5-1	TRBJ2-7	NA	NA	CASSSAGSLGSEQYF	TGCGCCAGCAGCTCCGCAGGATCGCTCGGCTCGGAGCAGTACTTC
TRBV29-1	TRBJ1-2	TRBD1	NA	CSVGPQGASYGYTF	TGCAGCGTTGGCCCCCAGGGGGCGAGCTATGGCTACACCTTC
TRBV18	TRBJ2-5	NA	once	CASSPLSREETQYF	TGTGCCAGCTCACCACTCTCCAGGGAGGAGACCCAGTACTTC
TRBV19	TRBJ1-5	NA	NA	CASSPDPSGNQPQHF	TGTGCCAGTAGTCCCGACCCTTCTGGCAATCAGCCCCAGCATTTT
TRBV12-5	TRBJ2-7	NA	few	CASGRTYEQYF	TGTGCTAGTGGGCGGACCTACGAGCAGTACTTC
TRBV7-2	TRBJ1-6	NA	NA	CATRDKNSPLHF	TGTGCCACCCGGGACAAGAATTCACCCCTCCACTTT
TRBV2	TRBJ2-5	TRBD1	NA	CASSGSGTVTKETQYF	TGTGCCAGCAGTGGATCCGGGACAGTCACGAAAGAGACCCAGTACTTC
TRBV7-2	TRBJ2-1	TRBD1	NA	CASSLAMGTGRINEQFF	TGTGCCAGCAGCTTAGCGATGGGGACAGGGAGGATCAATGAGCAGTTCTTC
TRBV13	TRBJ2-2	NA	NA	CASSLFGRPEAGELFF	TGTGCCAGCAGCCTATTTGGAAGGCCGGAGGCCGGGGAGCTGTTTTTT
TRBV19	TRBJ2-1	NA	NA	CASSFGRPRSSYNEQFF	TGTGCCAGTAGTTTCGGCCGACCCCGGAGCTCCTACAATGAGCAGTTCTTC
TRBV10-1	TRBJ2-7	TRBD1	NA	CASTAGTGHGEQYF	TGCGCCAGCACTGCCGGGACAGGGCATGGGGAGCAGTACTTC
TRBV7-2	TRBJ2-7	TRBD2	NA	CASSFGGGAWYEQYF	TGTGCCAGCAGCTTCGGCGGGGGGGCGTGGTACGAGCAGTACTTC
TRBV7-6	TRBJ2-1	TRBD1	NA	CASSERGTEHNEQFF	TGTGCCAGCAGCGAAAGAGGGACAGAGCACAATGAGCAGTTCTTC
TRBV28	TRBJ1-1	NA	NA	CASSRPVNTEAFF	TGTGCCAGCAGCCGGCCCGTGAACACTGAAGCTTTCTTT
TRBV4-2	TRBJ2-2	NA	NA	CASSDSGLPGAGELFF	TGTGCCAGCTCGGATAGCGGACTACCAGGGGCCGGGGAGCTGTTTTTT
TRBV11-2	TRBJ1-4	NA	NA	CASSKRTATNEKLFF	TGTGCCAGCAGCAAAAGGACAGCAACTAATGAAAAACTGTTTTTT
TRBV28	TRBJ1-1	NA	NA	CASSSLRGSTEAFF	TGTGCCAGCAGCTCCCTTCGGGGGAGCACTGAAGCTTTCTTT
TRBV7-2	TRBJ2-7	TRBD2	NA	CASSLASGSSYEQYF	TGTGCCAGCAGCTTAGCCAGCGGGAGCTCCTACGAGCAGTACTTC
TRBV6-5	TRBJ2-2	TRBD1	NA	CASTKGAGITGELFF	TGTGCCAGCACCAAGGGGGCAGGTATCACCGGGGAGCTGTTTTTT
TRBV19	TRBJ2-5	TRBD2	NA	CASRPLLAGGEETQYF	TGTGCCAGTAGGCCCCTCCTTGCGGGAGGAGAGGAGACCCAGTACTTC
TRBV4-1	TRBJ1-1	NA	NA	CASSPGRMNTEAFF	TGCGCCAGCAGCCCCGGACGGATGAACACTGAAGCTTTCTTT
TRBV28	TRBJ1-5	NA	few	CASSLTGSNQPQHF	TGTGCCAGCAGTTTGACGGGAAGCAATCAGCCCCAGCATTTT
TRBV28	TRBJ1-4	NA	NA	CASSPQGSTNEKLFF	TGTGCCAGCAGCCCACAAGGGAGTACTAATGAAAAACTGTTTTTT
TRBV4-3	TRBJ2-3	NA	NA	CASSQDWGNGRDTQYF	TGCGCCAGCAGCCAAGATTGGGGGAATGGTCGGGATACGCAGTATTTT
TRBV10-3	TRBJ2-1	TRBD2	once	CAIRILLAGGSEQFF	TGTGCCATCCGAATTCTACTAGCGGGGGGGTCTGAGCAGTTCTTC
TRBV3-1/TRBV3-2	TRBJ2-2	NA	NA	CAANPGLNTGELFF	TGTGCCGCAAACCCGGGACTTAACACCGGGGAGCTGTTTTTT
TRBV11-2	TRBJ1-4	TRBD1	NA	CASSWGQATNEKLFF	TGTGCCAGCAGTTGGGGACAGGCAACTAATGAAAAACTGTTTTTT
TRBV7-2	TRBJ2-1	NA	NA	CASSLNPRGWNEQFF	TGTGCCAGCAGCTTAAATCCGCGGGGCTGGAATGAGCAGTTCTTC
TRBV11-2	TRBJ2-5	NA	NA	CASSPPRAGTQYF	TGTGCCAGCAGCCCCCCCCGGGCGGGGACCCAGTACTTC
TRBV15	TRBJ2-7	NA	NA	CATSRPGDTSEQYF	TGTGCCACCAGCCGCCCAGGGGATACTTCCGAGCAGTACTTC
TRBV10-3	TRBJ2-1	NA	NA	CAISEKGGASSYNEQFF	TGTGCCATCAGTGAGAAGGGGGGGGCAAGCTCCTACAATGAGCAGTTCTTC
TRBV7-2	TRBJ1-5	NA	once	CASSLDSNQPQHF	TGTGCCAGCAGCTTAGACAGTAATCAGCCCCAGCATTTT
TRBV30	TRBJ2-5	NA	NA	CAWSSSQGHETQYF	TGTGCCTGGAGTTCCTCACAGGGTCACGAGACCCAGTACTTC
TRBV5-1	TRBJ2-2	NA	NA	CASSFSGGWTGELFF	TGCGCCAGCAGCTTCTCAGGTGGTTGGACCGGGGAGCTGTTTTTT
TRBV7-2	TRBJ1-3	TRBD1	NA	CASSPGGTGASDTIYF	TGTGCCAGCAGCCCCGGCGGGACAGGGGCATCGGACACCATATATTTT
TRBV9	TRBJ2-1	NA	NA	CASSVASANRFF	TGTGCCAGCAGCGTAGCTTCGGCTAATAGGTTCTTC
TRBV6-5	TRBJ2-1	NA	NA	CASSYSSSNNEQFF	TGTGCCAGCAGTTACTCGAGCTCGAACAATGAGCAGTTCTTC